This record looks at one T cell receptor (beta chain) sequence and its context. Antigen specificity is unknown. Primers for the PCR totalled 60 Vbeta and 13 Jbeta. Sequenced by immunoSEQ multiplex PCR; TCRdb stores in-frame clones only, minus some. The sample comprises roughly 150,000 clones, around 83% of which are singletons, and around 4.1% rests with the top ten. These data are taken from a study of cytomegalovirus exposure and HLA in healthy donors. The study's findings and limits: Earlier results showed most TCR beta V segments being productive about 90% or about 30% of the time. Reports indicated that the classifier achieved high specificity and sensitivity in diagnosing cytomegalovirus status.

V was clipped by 0 bases and J by 2 bases; unmatched bases: 10. CDR3 size: 19 residues. Germline CDR1 and CDR2: SGDLS and YYNGEE. This TCR was recovered from a man aged 45 to 65 in good health and CMV-seropositive. The specimen was PBMCs. This chain uses TRBV9 with TRBJ2-3; 12 positions agree with TRBD2. The CDR3 loop reads CASSVEATSGGQLTDTQYF. In DNA, the CDR3 is TGTGCCAGCAGCGTAGAGGCGACTAGCGGGGGTCAGCTCACAGATACGCAGTATTTT.